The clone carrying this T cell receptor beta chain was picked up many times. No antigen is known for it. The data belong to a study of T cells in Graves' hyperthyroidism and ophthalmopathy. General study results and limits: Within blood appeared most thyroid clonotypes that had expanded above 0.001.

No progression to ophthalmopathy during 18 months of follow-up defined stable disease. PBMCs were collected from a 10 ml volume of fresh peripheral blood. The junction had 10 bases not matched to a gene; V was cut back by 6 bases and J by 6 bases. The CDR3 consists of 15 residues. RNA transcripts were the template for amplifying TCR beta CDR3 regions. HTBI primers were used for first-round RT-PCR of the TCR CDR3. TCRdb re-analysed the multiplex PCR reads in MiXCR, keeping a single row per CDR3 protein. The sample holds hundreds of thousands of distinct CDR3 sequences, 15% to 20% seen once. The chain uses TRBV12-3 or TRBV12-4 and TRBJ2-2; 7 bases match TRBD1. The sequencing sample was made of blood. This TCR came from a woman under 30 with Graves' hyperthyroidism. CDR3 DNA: TGTGCCAGCAGGAGACAGGGTGTTTGGTCCGGGGAGCTGTTTTTT. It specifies CASRRQGVWSGELFF.